This TCR beta chain was sequenced during a study of CD8 T cells in Susac syndrome. Overall study: Active disease was present in about 6 of the sequenced Susac syndrome patients, and remission in roughly 8. Study conclusions and caveats: Expansion of Susac CD8+ clones peaked in TEMRA cells and in active patients.

In the case of this clonotype: The antigen is undetermined.

Reverse transcription of about 0.45 to 1 ug RNA was performed with random hexamers. TCRdb called the immunoSEQ multiplex PCR reads again in MiXCR, with one record for every CDR3 protein. The sample contains roughly 110,000 distinct CDR3 sequences, approximately 93% of which appear only once. Negative isolation was used for CD8+ and CD4+ T cells and FACS enrichment for TEMRA cells. The V gene's germline CDR1 is MGHRA and CDR2 YSYEKL. Between the trimmed V and J ends, which lost 1 base and 8 bases, there was a span of 7 bases. The CDR3 sequence is 12 residues long. This receptor was obtained from a human donor with Susac syndrome. This chain links TRBV4-1 with TRBJ2-3; D is ambiguous. Sequenced input: CD8+ T cells from PBMCs. The DNA of the CDR3 is TGCGCCAGCAGCCAAGTATTCGGTACGCAGTATTTT. This translates into CASSQVFGTQYF.